Listed below are T cell receptor beta chains from one sample, sequenced in a study of CD8 T cells in Susac syndrome. In TCRdb, the immunoSEQ multiplex PCR reads were re-called with MiXCR into one record per CDR3 protein. The data contain about 190,000 distinct CDR3 sequences, about 94% of them singletons. What was sequenced was CD4+ T cells from PBMCs. The receptors shown here come from a human donor with Susac syndrome. Each CDR3 is given with its conserved first and last residue. The order of the fields is D gene, V gene, clone size, J gene, CDR3 protein, CDR3 DNA. D genes are given only for firm matches. The size of a clone is reported for some rows only, either as once, few or many, or as a class for expanded clones.

D gene: .
V gene: TRBV6-6
clone size: once
J gene: TRBJ1-1
CDR3 protein: CASSHADGEAFF
CDR3 DNA: TGTGCCAGCAGCCACGCGGACGGTGAAGCTTTCTTT

D gene: .
V gene: TRBV20-1
clone size: once
J gene: TRBJ1-1
CDR3 protein: CSAVGGPGTEAFF
CDR3 DNA: TGCAGTGCTGTGGGAGGCCCAGGCACTGAAGCTTTCTTT

D gene: TRBD1
V gene: TRBV30
clone size: .
J gene: TRBJ1-4
CDR3 protein: CAWSVQTGGGEKLFF
CDR3 DNA: TGTGCCTGGAGTGTACAGACAGGGGGTGGCGAAAAACTGTTTTTT

D gene: .
V gene: TRBV12-3/TRBV12-4
clone size: .
J gene: TRBJ2-2
CDR3 protein: CASSPQPGELFF
CDR3 DNA: TGTGCCAGCAGTCCGCAACCCGGGGAGCTGTTTTTT

D gene: .
V gene: TRBV29-1
clone size: .
J gene: TRBJ1-1
CDR3 protein: CSVKQGNTEAFF
CDR3 DNA: TGCAGCGTTAAACAGGGGAACACTGAAGCTTTCTTT

D gene: .
V gene: TRBV12-3/TRBV12-4
clone size: .
J gene: TRBJ1-1
CDR3 protein: CASIQSPWTEAFF
CDR3 DNA: TGTGCCAGCATTCAATCCCCATGGACTGAAGCTTTCTTT

D gene: .
V gene: TRBV20-1
clone size: .
J gene: TRBJ1-2
CDR3 protein: CSAPRTDGYTF
CDR3 DNA: TGCAGTGCTCCCCGGACAGACGGCTACACCTTC

D gene: .
V gene: TRBV7-2
clone size: .
J gene: TRBJ1-5
CDR3 protein: CASSFTGPTQPQHF
CDR3 DNA: TGTGCCAGCAGCTTTACAGGGCCCACTCAGCCCCAGCATTTT

D gene: .
V gene: TRBV30
clone size: .
J gene: TRBJ2-5
CDR3 protein: CAWTGKETQYF
CDR3 DNA: TGTGCCTGGACAGGCAAAGAGACCCAGTACTTC

D gene: TRBD2
V gene: TRBV7-6
clone size: .
J gene: TRBJ2-7
CDR3 protein: CASSLGGGASLEQYF
CDR3 DNA: TGTGCCAGCAGCTTAGGGGGGGGTGCGTCTCTGGAGCAGTACTTC

D gene: TRBD1
V gene: TRBV7-2
clone size: .
J gene: TRBJ2-7
CDR3 protein: CASSSGLTGLTEQYF
CDR3 DNA: TGTGCCAGCAGCTCTGGTTTGACAGGGCTGACCGAGCAGTACTTC

D gene: TRBD1
V gene: TRBV30
clone size: .
J gene: TRBJ1-2
CDR3 protein: CACYRDRAYPNYGYTF
CDR3 DNA: TGTGCCTGCTACCGGGACAGGGCCTATCCTAACTATGGCTACACCTTC

D gene: .
V gene: TRBV18
clone size: .
J gene: TRBJ1-5
CDR3 protein: CASSPSGQNQPQHF
CDR3 DNA: TGTGCCAGCTCACCATCAGGGCAAAATCAGCCCCAGCATTTT

D gene: .
V gene: TRBV5-4
clone size: .
J gene: TRBJ2-2
CDR3 protein: CASSLAGRYTGELFF
CDR3 DNA: TGTGCCAGCAGCTTGGCCGGGCGATACACCGGGGAGCTGTTTTTT

D gene: .
V gene: TRBV6-5
clone size: .
J gene: TRBJ1-2
CDR3 protein: CASRTLHGGGYTF
CDR3 DNA: TGTGCCAGTCGGACACTCCACGGTGGTGGCTACACCTTC

D gene: .
V gene: TRBV7-2
clone size: .
J gene: TRBJ2-1
CDR3 protein: CASSFQPGLDLNEQFF
CDR3 DNA: TGTGCCAGCAGCTTCCAACCGGGACTCGACCTCAATGAGCAGTTCTTC

D gene: .
V gene: TRBV4-1
clone size: .
J gene: TRBJ2-5
CDR3 protein: CASSQASSLETQYF
CDR3 DNA: TGCGCCAGCAGCCAAGCTTCTAGCTTAGAGACCCAGTACTTC

D gene: .
V gene: TRBV30
clone size: once
J gene: TRBJ2-5
CDR3 protein: CAWLRPVVGGETQYF
CDR3 DNA: TGTGCCTGGCTCAGACCCGTGGTGGGCGGGGAGACCCAGTACTTC